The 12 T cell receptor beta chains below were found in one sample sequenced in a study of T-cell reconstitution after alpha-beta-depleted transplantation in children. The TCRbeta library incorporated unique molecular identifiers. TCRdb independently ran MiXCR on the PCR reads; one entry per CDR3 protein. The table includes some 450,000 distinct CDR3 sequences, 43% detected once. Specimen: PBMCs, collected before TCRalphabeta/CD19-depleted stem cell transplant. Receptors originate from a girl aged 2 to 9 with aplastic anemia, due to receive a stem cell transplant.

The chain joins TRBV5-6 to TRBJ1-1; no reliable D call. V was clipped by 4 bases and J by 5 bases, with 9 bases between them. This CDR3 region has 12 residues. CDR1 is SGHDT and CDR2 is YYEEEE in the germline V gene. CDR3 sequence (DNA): TGTGCCAGCAGCATTGGACGAACTGAAGCTTTCTTT. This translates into CASSIGRTEAFF.

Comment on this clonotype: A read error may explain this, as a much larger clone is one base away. The CDR3 is CASRRLEGSYGYTF. For the CDR3, the DNA is TGTGCCAGCAGGCGATTGGAGGGAAGCTATGGCTACACCTTC. The V gene is TRBV27, the J gene TRBJ1-2; no definite D call. Germline V CDR1 and CDR2: MNHEY, SMNVEV (reference sequence). CDR3 size: 14 residues. Trimming took 6 bases from V and 4 from J, leaving 15 bases between them.

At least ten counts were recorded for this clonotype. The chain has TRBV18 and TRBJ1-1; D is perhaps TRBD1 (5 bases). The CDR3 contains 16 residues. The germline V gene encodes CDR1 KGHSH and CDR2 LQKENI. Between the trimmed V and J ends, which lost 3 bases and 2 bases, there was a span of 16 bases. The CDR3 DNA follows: TGTGCCAGCTCACCGAGAGGGACCGAGGCAAACACTGAAGCTTTCTTT. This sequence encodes CASSPRGTEANTEAFF.

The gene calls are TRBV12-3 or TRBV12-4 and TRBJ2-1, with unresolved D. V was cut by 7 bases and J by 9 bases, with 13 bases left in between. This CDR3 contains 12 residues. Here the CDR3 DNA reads TGTGCCAGCACCCCAGGCGCGACTGAGCAGTTCTTC. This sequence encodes CASTPGATEQFF.

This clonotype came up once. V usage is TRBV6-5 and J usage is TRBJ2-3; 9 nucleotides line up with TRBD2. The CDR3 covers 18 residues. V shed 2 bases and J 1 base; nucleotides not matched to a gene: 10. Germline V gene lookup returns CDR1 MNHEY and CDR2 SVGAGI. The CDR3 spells CASSYVSGRPSRTDTQYF. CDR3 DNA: TGTGCCAGCAGTTACGTCAGCGGGAGGCCCTCTCGCACAGATACGCAGTATTTT.

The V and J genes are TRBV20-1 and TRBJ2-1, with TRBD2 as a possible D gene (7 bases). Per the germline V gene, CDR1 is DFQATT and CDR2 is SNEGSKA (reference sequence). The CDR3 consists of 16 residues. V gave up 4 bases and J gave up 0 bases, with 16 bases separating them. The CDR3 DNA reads TGCAGTGCTACGGGGGGCAACCTTCTCTCCTACAATGAGCAGTTCTTC. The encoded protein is CSATGGNLLSYNEQFF.

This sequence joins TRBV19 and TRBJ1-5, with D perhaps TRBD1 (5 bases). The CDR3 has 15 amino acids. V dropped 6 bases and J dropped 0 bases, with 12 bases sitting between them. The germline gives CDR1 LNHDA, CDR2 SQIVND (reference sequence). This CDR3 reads CASRPGRISNQPQHF. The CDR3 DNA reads TGTGCCAGTAGGCCGGGACGGATTAGCAATCAGCCCCAGCATTTT.

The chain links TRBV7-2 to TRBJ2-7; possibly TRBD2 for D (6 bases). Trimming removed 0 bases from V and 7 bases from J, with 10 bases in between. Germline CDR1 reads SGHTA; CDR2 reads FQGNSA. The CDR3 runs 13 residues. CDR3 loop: CASSLAGGKEQYF. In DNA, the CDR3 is TGTGCCAGCAGCTTAGCGGGAGGAAAGGAGCAGTACTTC.

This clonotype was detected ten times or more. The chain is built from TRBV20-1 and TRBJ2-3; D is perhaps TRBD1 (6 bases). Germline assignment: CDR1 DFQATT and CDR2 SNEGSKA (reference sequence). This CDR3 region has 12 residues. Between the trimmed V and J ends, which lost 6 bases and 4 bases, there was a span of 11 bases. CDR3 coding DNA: TGCAGTGCAACACAGGGAGCAGATACGCAGTATTTT. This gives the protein CSATQGADTQYF.

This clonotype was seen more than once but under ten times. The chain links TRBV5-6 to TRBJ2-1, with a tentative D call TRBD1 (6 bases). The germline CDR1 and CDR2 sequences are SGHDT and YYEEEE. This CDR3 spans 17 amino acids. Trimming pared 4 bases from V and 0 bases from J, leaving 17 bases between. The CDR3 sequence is CASSEGVPVSSYNEQFF. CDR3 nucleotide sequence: TGTGCCAGCAGCGAGGGGGTGCCGGTTAGCTCCTACAATGAGCAGTTCTTC.

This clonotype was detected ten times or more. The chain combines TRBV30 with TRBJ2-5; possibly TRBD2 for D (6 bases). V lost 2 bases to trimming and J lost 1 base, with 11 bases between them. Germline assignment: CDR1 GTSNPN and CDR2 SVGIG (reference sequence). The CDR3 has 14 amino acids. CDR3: CAWSWTGVQETQYF. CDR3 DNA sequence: TGTGCCTGGAGTTGGACGGGAGTCCAAGAGACCCAGTACTTC.

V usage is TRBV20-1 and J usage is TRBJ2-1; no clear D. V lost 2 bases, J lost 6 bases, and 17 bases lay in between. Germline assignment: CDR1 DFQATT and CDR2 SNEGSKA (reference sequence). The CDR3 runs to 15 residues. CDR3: CSARSLQFRINEQFF. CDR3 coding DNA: TGCAGTGCTAGATCCCTACAGTTCCGAATCAATGAGCAGTTCTTC.